This T cell receptor beta chain was identified during a study of vaccination effects on CD4 cells after COVID-19. Libraries were prepared by immunoSEQ multiplex PCR; TCRdb keeps only in-frame clonotypes and omits some of them. The profile shows fewer than 90,000 clones, over 75% of them singletons. Viral peptide pools were used in the ViraFEST assay to expand antigen-specific CD4+ T cells, and sequencing came afterward. The culture ran for nine to ten days, and then CD4+ T cells were isolated. Each person got two doses of an mRNA SARS-CoV-2 vaccine, BNT162b2 or mRNA-1273. Over 1.5 million PBMC per well were cultured with approximately 9.7 IU/ml IL-2 and approximately 10 ug/ml peptides. The CDR3 runs 14 residues. Germline values: CDR1 MNHEY, CDR2 SVGEGT. As regards this clone: Its matching antigen is unknown. A junction boundary mismatches the germline segment, possibly from a read error.

The chain uses TRBV6-2 or TRBV6-3 and TRBJ2-6, with D hard to call. This specimen consisted of CD4+ T cells from PBMCs cultured with HCoV-OC43 spike peptides, obtained after COVID-19 vaccination. Noted subset: HCoV-OC43 spike overlapping peptide pool stimulation. The origin of this receptor is a human donor who received a COVID-19 vaccine. For the CDR3, the DNA is TGTGCCAGCAGCTACTCCTCCGGGGCCAACGTCCTGACTTTC. Its translation is CASSYSSGANVLTF.